This T cell receptor (beta chain) was retrieved from a study of blood T cell repertoires in COVID-19. At the level of the study: Acute and convalescent COVID-19 samples came from the United States, Italy and Spain.

Sequenced by immunoSEQ multiplex PCR; TCRdb stores in-frame clones only, minus some. The sample contains tens of thousands of clones, around 90% of which appear only once. The V end lost 0 bases, the J end lost 2 bases, and 8 bases lay between the germline ends. The germline gives CDR1 SGHDT, CDR2 YYEEEE. The CDR3 spans 14 residues. The chain uses TRBV5-6 and TRBJ1-2; no clear D. The receptor was isolated from a human donor in a cohort sampled during active COVID-19. Material for sequencing was peripheral blood. CDR3: CASSLGSVNYGYTF. In DNA, the CDR3 is TGTGCCAGCAGCTTGGGGAGCGTCAACTATGGCTACACCTTC.